Listed below are T cell receptor beta chains from one sample, sequenced in a study of T cell repertoires in cytomegalovirus infection. TCRdb re-analysed the reads in MiXCR, keeping a single row per CDR3 protein. This sample has around 450,000 distinct CDR3 sequences; approximately 31% occur once, and the top ten carry around 15%. The sequencing input was PBMCs. The receptors originated from a human donor in good health (CMV status not recorded). Some clones in this sample may be carry-over from other donors' samples. The CDR3 runs from the conserved cysteine through the conserved F or W. Fields, in order: CDR3 DNA, CDR3 protein, CDR3 length, J gene, D gene, clone size, V gene. The D gene is left open where the match is weak. Clone size is stated in some rows and not others, as once, few, many or a class when expanded.

CDR3nt: TGTGCCATCAGTGATGAGACAGGGTCCGAGCAGTACTTC
CDR3aa: CAISDETGSEQYF
len: 13
j_gene: TRBJ2-7
d_gene: TRBD1
abundance: few
v_gene: TRBV10-3

CDR3nt: TGTGCCAGCAGTTTTTGGGCTAGCGGAAACACCGGGGAGCTGTTTTTT
CDR3aa: CASSFWASGNTGELFF
len: 16
j_gene: TRBJ2-2
d_gene: TRBD2
abundance: -
v_gene: TRBV12-3/TRBV12-4

CDR3nt: TGCAGTGCTAGGGGCAACGGGGGCCACGGGACCGGGGAGCTGTTTTTT
CDR3aa: CSARGNGGHGTGELFF
len: 16
j_gene: TRBJ2-2
d_gene: -
abundance: once
v_gene: TRBV20-1

CDR3nt: TGTGCCAGCAGCCCGAGGGGGGAACCGAGCTCCTACAATGAGCAGTTCTTC
CDR3aa: CASSPRGEPSSYNEQFF
len: 17
j_gene: TRBJ2-1
d_gene: -
abundance: -
v_gene: TRBV12-3/TRBV12-4

CDR3nt: TGTGCCAGCAGTCACAGGGACCAACCCTACGAGCAGTACTTC
CDR3aa: CASSHRDQPYEQYF
len: 14
j_gene: TRBJ2-7
d_gene: -
abundance: few
v_gene: TRBV7-9

CDR3nt: TGTGCCAGCAGCTCGAACGGAGGGGGGGTGAAGACCCAGTACTTC
CDR3aa: CASSSNGGGVKTQYF
len: 15
j_gene: TRBJ2-5
d_gene: -
abundance: many
v_gene: TRBV7-9

CDR3nt: TGTGCCAGCAGCTTAAGGGAACTCCAAGAGACCCAGTACTTC
CDR3aa: CASSLRELQETQYF
len: 14
j_gene: TRBJ2-5
d_gene: -
abundance: few
v_gene: TRBV7-9

CDR3nt: TGTGCCAGCAGCTGGACAGGGGGAAATTCACCCCTCCACTTT
CDR3aa: CASSWTGGNSPLHF
len: 14
j_gene: TRBJ1-6
d_gene: TRBD1
abundance: -
v_gene: TRBV2

CDR3nt: TGTGCCAGCAGAGATGACCGAAACTCCTACAATGAGCAGTTCTTC
CDR3aa: CASRDDRNSYNEQFF
len: 15
j_gene: TRBJ2-1
d_gene: -
abundance: few
v_gene: TRBV6-2/TRBV6-3

CDR3nt: TGCAGTGCTCTAGAAGGTGCTGGGCCTAAAGAGGAAAAACTGTTTTTT
CDR3aa: CSALEGAGPKEEKLFF
len: 16
j_gene: TRBJ1-4
d_gene: -
abundance: -
v_gene: TRBV20-1

CDR3nt: TGTGCTAGTGGTTTGGCGCCGAAGGACGGAAGGGAGGCAGATACGCAGTATTTT
CDR3aa: CASGLAPKDGREADTQYF
len: 18
j_gene: TRBJ2-3
d_gene: -
abundance: few
v_gene: TRBV12-5

CDR3nt: TGCGCCAGCAGCCAACCGGGGGGATTTACAGATACGCAGTATTTT
CDR3aa: CASSQPGGFTDTQYF
len: 15
j_gene: TRBJ2-3
d_gene: TRBD2
abundance: -
v_gene: TRBV4-1

CDR3nt: TGTGCCCGGAGTCAGGGCACCTACAATGAGCAGTTCTTC
CDR3aa: CARSQGTYNEQFF
len: 13
j_gene: TRBJ2-1
d_gene: -
abundance: few
v_gene: TRBV30

CDR3nt: TGCAGTGCTCGGAACAACGAAAAACTGTTTTTT
CDR3aa: CSARNNEKLFF
len: 11
j_gene: TRBJ1-4
d_gene: -
abundance: few
v_gene: TRBV20-1

CDR3nt: TGTGCCACCCGTTGGCAGGCTCCCTATGGCTACACCTTC
CDR3aa: CATRWQAPYGYTF
len: 13
j_gene: TRBJ1-2
d_gene: -
abundance: once
v_gene: TRBV19

CDR3nt: TGCAGTTCTACCTCCCCCGATAACACGCAGTATTTT
CDR3aa: CSSTSPDNTQYF
len: 12
j_gene: TRBJ2-3
d_gene: -
abundance: -
v_gene: TRBV20-1

CDR3nt: TGTGCCAGCAGCTTCAACTCATCCCTCCACTTT
CDR3aa: CASSFNSSLHF
len: 11
j_gene: TRBJ1-6
d_gene: -
abundance: -
v_gene: TRBV7-6

CDR3nt: TGTGCCACCGACTTATATTACGAGCAGTACTTC
CDR3aa: CATDLYYEQYF
len: 11
j_gene: TRBJ2-7
d_gene: -
abundance: few
v_gene: TRBV28

CDR3nt: TGCGCCAGCAGCCAACCAGGAGCCGATGAGCAGTTCTTC
CDR3aa: CASSQPGADEQFF
len: 13
j_gene: TRBJ2-1
d_gene: -
abundance: -
v_gene: TRBV4-1

CDR3nt: TGTGCCAGCAGCTTCTACAGCAAGGAGCAGTTCTTC
CDR3aa: CASSFYSKEQFF
len: 12
j_gene: TRBJ2-1
d_gene: -
abundance: many
v_gene: TRBV7-2